One and the same sample provided the 17 T cell receptor beta chains below, sequenced in a study of regulatory T cells in long-lasting Graves disease (dated by TCRdb to the early 2020s). In the paper's terms, the time point label means: persistent/refractory GD, antithyroid drugs over 5 years with positive TRAb. RNA was extracted from PBMCs in TRIzol for both TCR sequencing and RNA sequencing. The protocol used for the library was multiplex PCR. Reads for this sample came from an Illumina HiSeq 4000. TCR beta libraries were built with iRepertoire HTBI primers and Arm-PCR amplification of CDR3 regions. TCRdb trimmed public reads at Q25 via fastp, called clones via MiXCR and kept in-frame beta chains. All rows with the same CDR3 protein become a single entry with the most common DNA and genes. This sample lists about 340,000 distinct CDR3 sequences; less than 20% were detected once. Clones ranked in the top ten supply 29% of the sample.

The source material was peripheral blood mononuclear cells (PBMCs), sampled when the disease was refractory, from a patient treated with antithyroid drugs. The receptors were gathered from a female donor with Graves disease.

This chain joins TRBV5-8 and TRBJ2-1; possibly TRBD2 for D (6 bases). Germline CDR1 SGHTS, CDR2 YDEGEE. The V end was cut by 2 bases, the J end by 8 bases, with 14 bases between. The CDR3 consists of 14 residues. The CDR3 DNA reads TGTGCCAGCAGCTTCGGGGGTTTAGGCGATGAGCAGTTCTTC. Amino acid sequence: CASSFGGLGDEQFF. Supplemented by reference TRBV5-8 and TRBJ2-1, the full variable domain reads EAGVTQSPTHLIKTRGQQATLRCSPISGHTSVYWYQQALGLGLQFLLWYDEGEERNRGNFPPRFSGRQFPNYSSELNVNALELEDSALYLCASSFGGLGDEQFFGPGTRLTVL.

The V and J genes are TRBV3-1 and TRBJ2-1; 9 bases line up with TRBD1. J was trimmed by 10 bases and V by 5 bases; bases with no gene match: 6. Germline V CDR1 and CDR2: LGHDT, YNNKEL (reference sequence). CDR3 length: 13 residues. The CDR3 loop reads CASSKQGAREQFF. The CDR3 DNA sequence: TGTGCCAGCAGCAAACAGGGGGCTCGGGAGCAGTTCTTC.

This clonotype was observed many times. CDR3 sequence (DNA): TGTGCCAGCCAGACAGTTTTGTTCTACGAGCAGTACTTC. It translates to CASQTVLFYEQYF. The chain is built from TRBV2 and TRBJ2-7, with D possibly TRBD1 on 5 matching bases. Germline values: CDR1 SNHLY, CDR2 FYNNEI. V shed 8 bases and J shed 3 bases, with 14 bases lying between them. The CDR3 is made up of 13 amino acids. The full variable domain, completed using reference TRBV2 and TRBJ2-7, is EPEVTQTPSHQVTQMGQEVILRCVPISNHLYFYWYRQILGQKVEFLVSFYNNEISEKSEIFDDQFSVERPDGSNFTLKIRSTKLEDSAMYFCASQTVLFYEQYFGPGTRLTVT.

The chain joins TRBV20-1 to TRBJ2-7; D is possibly TRBD1 or TRBD2 (5 bases each). This CDR3 region has 11 residues. In germline, CDR1 is DFQATT, CDR2 SNEGSKA (reference sequence). V was pared by 1 base and J by 11 bases, with 12 bases between. The CDR3 DNA is TGCAGTGCTAGAGTGAGGGGAGAGGAGTACTTC. It codes for CSARVRGEEYF.

In regard to this clonotype: A read error may explain this, as a much larger clone is one base away. J is TRBJ1-2 and V is TRBV6-1; a weak D match, TRBD1 (6 bases). V lost 7 bases, J lost 6 bases, and 15 bases lay in between. Looked up from germline, CDR1 is MNHNS and CDR2 is SASEGT. This CDR3 has 13 amino acids. The CDR3 DNA follows: TGTGCCAGCACCACTACAGGGAACAATGGCTACACCTTC. Encoded protein: CASTTTGNNGYTF.

This clonotype has just a few counts. The chain couples TRBV7-9 to TRBJ2-1; TRBD2 aligns across 10 bases. This CDR3 comprises 15 residues. CDR1 and CDR2 (germline): SEHNR, FQNEAQ (reference sequence). J lost 6 bases, V lost 3 bases, and 5 bases had no gene match. The CDR3 DNA reads TGTGCCAGCAGCTTCGGGACTAGCGAAGCCAATGAGCAGTTCTTC. Amino acids: CASSFGTSEANEQFF.

CDR3 region: CASSRQGRAQETQYF. The CDR3 DNA reads as TGCGCCAGCAGCCGACAGGGGCGCGCACAAGAGACCCAGTACTTC. The chain couples TRBV5-1 to TRBJ2-5; 8 bases line up with TRBD1. In germline, CDR1 is SGHRS, CDR2 YFSETQ. J lost 2 bases, V lost 4 bases, and 7 bases had no gene match. This CDR3 contains 15 residues.

The rearrangement uses TRBV3-1 and TRBJ1-4, with unresolved D. CDR1 and CDR2 from the germline V gene are LGHDT and YNNKEL (reference sequence). The CDR3 spans 13 residues. The V and J ends lost 5 bases and 8 bases respectively, with 12 bases between them. This CDR3 reads CASSISSLEKLFF. In DNA form, the CDR3 reads TGTGCCAGCAGCATTAGCAGCCTGGAAAAACTGTTTTTT.

The chain has TRBV6-5 and TRBJ2-7, with TRBD2 identical over 11 bases. J was trimmed by 4 bases and V by 0 bases; bases with no gene match: 5. The CDR3 has 16 amino acids. The germline CDR1 and CDR2 sequences are MNHEY and SVGAGI. CDR3 bases: TGTGCCAGCAGTTACTCCTATACTAGCGGGAGTTACGAGCAGTACTTC. The encoded protein is CASSYSYTSGSYEQYF.

This clonotype was seen at least ten times. V gene TRBV12-3 or TRBV12-4 combines with J gene TRBJ1-6; D is ambiguous. With 3 bases removed from V and 7 bases from J, the gap between germline ends came to 13 bases. This CDR3 is 15 amino acids long. DNA for the CDR3: TGTGCCAGCAGTTTGAACGGACCGCGAAATTCACCCCTCCACTTT. It codes for CASSLNGPRNSPLHF.

This clonotype was detected ten times or more. This chain links TRBV12-3 or TRBV12-4 with TRBJ2-7, with 7 bases matching TRBD1. Losses at the gene ends were 6 bases for V and 9 bases for J; bases not matched to a gene: 8. CDR3 length equals 12 residues. This chain's CDR3 is CASSSTRQGQYF. In nucleotides, the CDR3 is TGTGCCAGCAGCTCTACTCGACAGGGGCAGTACTTC.

This clonotype has a count of ten or more. The genes are TRBV5-1 and TRBJ2-7, with D possibly matching TRBD1 (6 bases). The CDR3 extends over 13 amino acids. Per the germline V gene, CDR1 is SGHRS and CDR2 is YFSETQ. The germline V and J ends were trimmed by 6 bases and 2 bases, with 12 bases remaining between them. The CDR3 sequence: CASKVAGAYEQYF. The CDR3 DNA reads as TGCGCCAGCAAGGTCGCAGGGGCCTACGAGCAGTACTTC.

This clonotype was picked up a small number of times. The rearrangement uses TRBV5-8 and TRBJ1-2, with a weak D call TRBD1 (5 bases). CDR1 is SGHTS, CDR2 YDEGEE, per germline. V was clipped by 5 bases and J by 5 bases, with 19 bases between them. The CDR3 totals 15 residues. CDR3 region: CASRGLRREGYGYTF. As DNA, the CDR3 is TGTGCCAGCAGGGGACTACGGAGGGAGGGGTATGGCTACACCTTC.

V usage is TRBV6-2 or TRBV6-3 and J usage is TRBJ1-2; D is unresolved. V gave up 2 bases and J gave up 4 bases, with 5 bases separating them. The V gene's germline CDR1 is MNHEY and CDR2 SVGEGT. The CDR3 is 12 residues long. CDR3 sequence (DNA): TGTGCCAGCAGTTACGAATTCTATGGCTACACCTTC. Translating it yields CASSYEFYGYTF.

In its sample, this clonotype was seen a few times. The V and J genes are TRBV3-1 and TRBJ2-7; D possibly uses TRBD1 or TRBD2 (5 bases each). CDR1 LGHDT and CDR2 YNNKEL come from the germline V gene (reference sequence). The V and J ends lost 4 bases and 9 bases respectively, with 13 bases between them. This CDR3 is 12 amino acids long. The CDR3 DNA is TGTGCCAGCAGCCCTGGGGGTACGACGCAGTACTTC. It translates to CASSPGGTTQYF.

This clonotype was observed at least ten times. The rearrangement uses TRBV10-3 and TRBJ1-4; D is unclear. Germline V CDR1 and CDR2: ENHRY, SYGVKD. The ends were cut back, 0 bases at V and 8 bases at J, with 13 bases in the middle. The CDR3 has 15 residues. The CDR3 loop reads CAISESRESGEKLFF. The CDR3 DNA is TGTGCCATCAGTGAGTCGAGAGAGAGCGGCGAAAAACTGTTTTTT.

This clonotype was seen repeatedly, ten times or more. The chain carries TRBV19 and TRBJ2-7; D may be TRBD1 (5 bases). Germline values: CDR1 LNHDA, CDR2 SQIVND (reference sequence). Trimming stripped 3 bases from V and 6 bases from J, with 18 bases between. This CDR3 is 15 amino acids long. The CDR3 DNA reads TGTGCCAGTAGTATGGTAGGTCAGGGCCCCTCCGAGCAGTACTTC. This translates into CASSMVGQGPSEQYF.